One sample yielded the 23 T cell receptor beta chains listed below, sequenced in a study of blood T cell repertoires in COVID-19. The repertoire was sequenced with immunoSEQ multiplex PCR; TCRdb's copy has only in-frame clones and lacks some. The data contain about 500,000 clones, roughly 90% of them singletons. Sequenced material: PBMCs or T cells enriched from blood (not recorded which). The receptors were gathered from a woman between 18 and 30 years old who had recovered from COVID-19.

The chain has TRBV11-3 and TRBJ2-3, with no clear D. CDR1 is SGHNT and CDR2 is YENEEA in the germline V gene. With 8 bases removed from V and 6 bases from J, the gap between germline ends came to 9 bases. CDR3 length: 11 amino acids. DNA for the CDR3: TGTGCCAGCTCGAAACGGGATACGCAGTATTTT. Protein sequence: CASSKRDTQYF.

This chain connects TRBV2 to TRBJ1-6, with D uncertain. CDR1 SNHLY and CDR2 FYNNEI come from the germline V gene. The CDR3 has 14 residues. Trimming took off 7 bases at V and 7 bases at J, with 14 bases between the two ends. Here the CDR3 reads CASTKASFNSPLHF. The CDR3, as DNA: TGTGCCAGCACCAAAGCTAGCTTCAATTCACCCCTCCACTTT.

The chain has TRBV28 and TRBJ1-1, with D possibly matching TRBD1 (6 bases). Trimming left V 3 bases short and J 6 bases short, with 17 bases between. CDR3 length: 15 amino acids. The germline V gene has CDR1 MDHEN and CDR2 SYDVKM. CDR3 DNA sequence: TGTGCCAGCAGTTTCTTGCTGGACAGCCGTCCTGAAGCTTTCTTT. Encoded protein: CASSFLLDSRPEAFF.

The V and J genes are TRBV19 and TRBJ2-3, with D possibly TRBD2 on 6 matching bases. The V gene's germline CDR1 is LNHDA and CDR2 SQIVND (reference sequence). The CDR3 runs to 17 residues. The ends were cut back, 5 bases at V and 2 bases at J, with 20 bases in the middle. The CDR3 nucleotides read TGTGCCAGTAGTCGGGCCTGGCGGGACGGGTACACAGATACGCAGTATTTT. This gives the protein CASSRAWRDGYTDTQYF.

The rearrangement uses TRBV21-1 and TRBJ2-3; TRBD1 is taken as the D call from the table, unchecked against the DNA. TRBV21-1 is a pseudogene locus. The CDR3 has 12 residues. CDR3 sequence (DNA): TGTGCCAGCAGCTCCCATACAGATACGCAGTATTTT. Translating it yields CASSSHTDTQYF.

The chain is built from TRBV2 and TRBJ1-1; TRBD1 is a possible D gene (6 bases). Trimming pared 6 bases from V and 4 bases from J, leaving 12 bases between. The germline CDR1 and CDR2 sequences are SNHLY and FYNNEI. The CDR3 covers 13 residues. In DNA, the CDR3 is TGTGCCAGCAGGGGAAAACAGGGCACTGAAGCTTTCTTT. Its translation is CASRGKQGTEAFF.

This clone was seen a handful of times. The chain carries TRBV4-1 and TRBJ2-1; 7 bases fit TRBD2. With V trimmed by 4 bases and J by 4 bases, 13 bases remained unmatched. Germline values: CDR1 MGHRA, CDR2 YSYEKL. The CDR3 sequence is 17 residues long. In nucleotides, the CDR3 is TGCGCCAGCAGCCTCCCTAGCGGACAAATACTATACAATGAGCAGTTCTTC. This encodes CASSLPSGQILYNEQFF.

V is TRBV5-8 and J is TRBJ1-1; D is ambiguous. The CDR3 is 14 amino acids. V lost 0 bases to trimming and J lost 1 base, with 7 bases between them. Germline CDR1 is SGHTS and CDR2 is YDEGEE. In DNA, the CDR3 is TGTGCCAGCAGCTTGGAGACACAGAACACTGAAGCTTTCTTT. This sequence encodes CASSLETQNTEAFF.

The chain joins TRBV2 to TRBJ2-7; 12 bases are shared with TRBD2. Germline lookup yields CDR1 SNHLY and CDR2 FYNNEI. CDR3 length equals 15 residues. The J segment lost 4 bases and the V segment lost 5 bases, leaving 6 bases of the junction unmatched. The CDR3 protein is CASSSLAGGRYEQYF. CDR3 nucleotides: TGTGCCAGCAGTTCCCTAGCGGGGGGGCGATACGAGCAGTACTTC.

The chain employs TRBV7-9 and TRBJ1-1; D is uncertain. The CDR3 loop spans 14 amino acids. V was trimmed by 2 bases and J by 1 base, leaving 8 bases between them. Germline V lookup: CDR1 SEHNR, CDR2 FQNEAQ (reference sequence). The CDR3, as DNA: TGTGCCAGCAGCTTATTCGTCGGGAACACTGAAGCTTTCTTT. This gives the protein CASSLFVGNTEAFF.

A single count supports this clone. The DNA for the CDR3 is TGTGCCAGCAGCTTGGGAGAAGAAAGCTACGAGCAGTACTTC. Translating it yields CASSLGEESYEQYF. The chain couples TRBV11-3 to TRBJ2-7, with D possibly being TRBD2 (5 bases). Trimming shortened V by 3 bases and J by 3 bases, and 12 bases separated the two germline ends. Germline loops: CDR1 SGHNT, CDR2 YENEEA. The CDR3 runs to 14 residues. The whole variable domain, remainder taken from reference TRBV11-3 and TRBJ2-7, is EAGVVQSPRYKIIEKKQPVAFWCNPISGHNTLYWYLQNLGQGPELLIRYENEEAVDDSQLPKDRFSAERLKGVDSTLKIQPAELGDSAVYLCASSLGEESYEQYFGPGTRLTVT.

The chain has TRBV5-1 and TRBJ2-2, with D perhaps TRBD1 (6 bases). V was trimmed by 2 bases and J by 3 bases, leaving 14 bases between them. The CDR3 consists of 16 residues. The germline gives CDR1 SGHRS, CDR2 YFSETQ. In DNA, the CDR3 is TGCGCCAGCAGCTTCACAGGGATGGCGGACACCGGGGAGCTGTTTTTT. It translates to CASSFTGMADTGELFF.

This clone has more than one count but fewer than ten. The chain uses TRBV29-1 and TRBJ1-5; no firm D call. V dropped 6 bases and J dropped 2 bases, with 8 bases sitting between them. This CDR3 is built from 12 residues. CDR1 is SQVTM and CDR2 is ANQGSEA in the germline V gene. This CDR3 reads CSVSRGNQPQHF. The CDR3 region has the DNA TGCAGCGTGTCCCGAGGCAATCAGCCCCAGCATTTT.

The CDR3 region has the DNA TGTGCCAGCTCAAACAGGGATTATGCAGCTTTCTTT. Amino acid sequence: CASSNRDYAAFF. The chain couples TRBV18 to TRBJ1-1; TRBD1 is a possible D gene (6 bases). The CDR3 runs to 12 residues. With 5 bases removed from V and 10 bases from J, the gap between germline ends came to 14 bases. In germline, CDR1 is KGHSH, CDR2 LQKENI. Complete variable domain (other parts from reference TRBV18 and TRBJ1-1): NAGVMQNPRHLVRRRGQEARLRCSPMKGHSHVYWYRQLPEEGLKFMVYLQKENIIDESGMPKERFSAEFPKEGPSILRIQQVVRGDSAAYFCASSNRDYAAFFGQGTRLTVV.

V and J are TRBV5-1 and TRBJ1-1; tentatively, D is TRBD1 (5 bases). The CDR3 runs 14 residues. Trimming left V 2 bases short and J 4 bases short, with 12 bases between. Germline V lookup: CDR1 SGHRS, CDR2 YFSETQ. The CDR3 sequence is CASSFTGRSTEAFF. The CDR3 nucleotides read TGCGCCAGCAGCTTTACAGGTAGGAGCACTGAAGCTTTCTTT.

This chain links TRBV27 with TRBJ1-1, with unresolved D. Per germline, CDR1 MNHEY and CDR2 SMNVEV (reference sequence). The CDR3 totals 14 residues. Trimming left V 6 bases short and J 0 bases short, with 11 bases between. The CDR3: CASSPSGMNTEAFF. CDR3 DNA sequence: TGTGCCAGCAGCCCCTCGGGGATGAACACTGAAGCTTTCTTT.

The rearrangement joins TRBV3-1 (or the pseudogene TRBV3-2) to TRBJ2-4; possibly TRBD1 for D (5 bases). This CDR3 region has 18 residues. Germline V CDR1 and CDR2: LGHDT, YNNKEL (reference sequence). The V end lost 2 bases, the J end lost 0 bases, and 17 bases lay between the germline ends. Written as DNA, the CDR3 is TGTGCCAGCAGCCAACCGGGCAGGGAAACTTTAGCCAAAAACATTCAGTACTTC. Translation: CASSQPGRETLAKNIQYF.

This clone appeared a single time. The chain uses TRBV19 and TRBJ2-6; 9 bases line up with TRBD1. The germline gives CDR1 LNHDA, CDR2 SQIVND (reference sequence). There are 18 residues in the CDR3. J lost 0 bases, V lost 6 bases, and 9 bases had no gene match. The CDR3 DNA reads TGTGCCAGTAGGATGAACGGGACAGGGAACTCTGGGGCCAACGTCCTGACTTTC. Its protein product is CASRMNGTGNSGANVLTF.

The rearrangement uses TRBV25-1 and TRBJ1-4; 11 positions agree with TRBD1. The CDR3 consists of 16 residues. Germline V gene sequence: CDR1 MGHDK, CDR2 SYGVNS. V shed 5 bases, J shed 6 bases, and the junction held 8 bases outside the gene matches. CDR3 nucleotide sequence: TGTGCCAGCAGTAAAATAGGGACAGGGGGATATGAAAAACTGTTTTTT. The encoded protein is CASSKIGTGGYEKLFF.

This CDR3 reads CASSPSRTSREQFF. DNA for the CDR3: TGTGCCAGCAGCCCTTCCCGGACATCAAGGGAGCAGTTCTTC. This chain uses TRBV28 with TRBJ2-1, with a possible D match to TRBD1 (5 bases). Trimming took off 6 bases at V and 10 bases at J, with 19 bases between the two ends. CDR3 length: 14 amino acids. In germline, CDR1 is MDHEN, CDR2 SYDVKM.

This clone has just a few counts. The chain is built from TRBV19 and TRBJ2-4, with TRBD2 as a possible D gene (6 bases). The CDR3 sequence is 15 residues long. Germline V gene data show CDR1 as LNHDA and CDR2 as SQIVND (reference sequence). The V gene lost 5 bases and the J gene lost 3 bases, with 14 bases spanning the gap. CDR3 DNA: TGTGCCAGTAGTTGGGGGGTATGGGGCAAAAACATTCAGTACTTC. Protein product: CASSWGVWGKNIQYF. The full variable domain, with the rest looked up from reference TRBV19 and TRBJ2-4, is DGGITQSPKYLFRKEGQNVTLSCEQNLNHDAMYWYRQDPGQGLRLIYYSQIVNDFQKGDIAEGYSVSREKKESFPLTVTSAQKNPTAFYLCASSWGVWGKNIQYFGAGTRLSVL.

In its sample, this clone was seen many times. The CDR3 loop is CASSPLAGQVGETQYF. CDR3 DNA sequence: TGTGCCAGCAGCCCACTAGCGGGCCAGGTCGGGGAGACCCAGTACTTC. The V gene is TRBV7-9, the J gene TRBJ2-5; TRBD2 agrees at 9 bases. The CDR3 runs to 16 residues. The germline gives CDR1 SEHNR, CDR2 FQNEAQ (reference sequence). The ends lost 5 bases at V and 5 bases at J; junction bases unmatched: 12.

The chain joins TRBV6-1 to TRBJ2-5, with a possible D match to TRBD1 (5 bases). Germline V lookup: CDR1 MNHNS, CDR2 SASEGT. V lost 1 base and J 7 bases, leaving 10 bases between the germline ends. This CDR3 contains 13 residues. CDR3 nucleotide sequence: TGTGCCAGCAGTGAAGAAGGGGTGGGGACCCAGTACTTC. Residues: CASSEEGVGTQYF.